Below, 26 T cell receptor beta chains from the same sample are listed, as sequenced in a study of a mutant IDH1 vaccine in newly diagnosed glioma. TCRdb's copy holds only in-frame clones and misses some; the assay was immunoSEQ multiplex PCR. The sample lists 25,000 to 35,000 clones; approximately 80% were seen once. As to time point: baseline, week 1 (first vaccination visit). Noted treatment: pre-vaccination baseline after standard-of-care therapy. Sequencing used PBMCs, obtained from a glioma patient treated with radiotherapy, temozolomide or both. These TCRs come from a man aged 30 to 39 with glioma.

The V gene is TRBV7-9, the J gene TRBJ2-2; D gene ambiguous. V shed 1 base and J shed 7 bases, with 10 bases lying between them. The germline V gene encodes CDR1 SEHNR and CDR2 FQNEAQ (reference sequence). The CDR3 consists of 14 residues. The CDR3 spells CASSLVAGGGELFF. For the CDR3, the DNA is TGTGCCAGCAGCTTAGTGGCCGGCGGCGGGGAGCTGTTTTTT.

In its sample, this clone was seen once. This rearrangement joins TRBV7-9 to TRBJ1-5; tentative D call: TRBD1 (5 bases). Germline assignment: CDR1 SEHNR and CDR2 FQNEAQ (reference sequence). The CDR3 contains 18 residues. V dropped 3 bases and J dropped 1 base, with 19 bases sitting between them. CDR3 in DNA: TGTGCCAGCAGCTTCCAGTCGTTGGGGGATTGGAGCAATCAGCCCCAGCATTTT. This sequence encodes CASSFQSLGDWSNQPQHF.

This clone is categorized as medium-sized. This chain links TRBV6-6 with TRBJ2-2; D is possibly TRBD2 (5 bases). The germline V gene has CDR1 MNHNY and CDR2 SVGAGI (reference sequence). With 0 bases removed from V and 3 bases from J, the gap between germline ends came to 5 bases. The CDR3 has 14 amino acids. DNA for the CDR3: TGTGCCAGCAGTTACTCTAGCGACACCGGGGAGCTGTTTTTT. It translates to CASSYSSDTGELFF.

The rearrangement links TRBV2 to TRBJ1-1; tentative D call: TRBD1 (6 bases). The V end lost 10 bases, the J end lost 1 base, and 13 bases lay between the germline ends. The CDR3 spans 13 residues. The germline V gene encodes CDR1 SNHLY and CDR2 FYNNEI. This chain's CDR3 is CANNREQNTEAFF. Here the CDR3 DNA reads TGTGCCAACAACAGGGAGCAGAACACTGAAGCTTTCTTT.

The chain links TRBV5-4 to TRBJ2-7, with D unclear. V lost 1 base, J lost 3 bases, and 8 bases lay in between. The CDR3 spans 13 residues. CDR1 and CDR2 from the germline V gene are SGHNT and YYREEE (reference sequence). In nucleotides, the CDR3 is TGTGCCAGCAGCTTGTTCGTAAACTACGAGCAGTACTTC. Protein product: CASSLFVNYEQYF.

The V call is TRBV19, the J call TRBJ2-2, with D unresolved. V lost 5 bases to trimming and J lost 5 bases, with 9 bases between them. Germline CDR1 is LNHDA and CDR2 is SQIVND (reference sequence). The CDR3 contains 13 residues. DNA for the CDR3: TGTGCCAGTAGTGTGACACCGACCGGGGAGCTGTTTTTT. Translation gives CASSVTPTGELFF.

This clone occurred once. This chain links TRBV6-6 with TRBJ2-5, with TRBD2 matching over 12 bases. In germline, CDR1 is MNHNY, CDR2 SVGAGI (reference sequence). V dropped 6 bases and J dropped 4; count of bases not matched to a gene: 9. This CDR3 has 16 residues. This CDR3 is CASSRYLAGGRETQYF. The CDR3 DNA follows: TGTGCCAGCAGCCGCTACCTAGCGGGAGGGCGAGAGACCCAGTACTTC.

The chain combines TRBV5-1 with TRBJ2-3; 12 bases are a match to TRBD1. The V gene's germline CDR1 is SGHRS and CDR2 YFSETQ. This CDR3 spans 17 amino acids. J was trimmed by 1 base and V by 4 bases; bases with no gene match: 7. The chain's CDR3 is CASSVRDRGLGTDTQYF. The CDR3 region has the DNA TGCGCCAGCAGCGTGCGGGACAGGGGGCTTGGCACAGATACGCAGTATTTT.

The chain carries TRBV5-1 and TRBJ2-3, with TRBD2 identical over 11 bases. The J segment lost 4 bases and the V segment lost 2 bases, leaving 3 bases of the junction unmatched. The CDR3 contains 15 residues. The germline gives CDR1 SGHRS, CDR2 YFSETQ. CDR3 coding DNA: TGCGCCAGCAGCTTCGAACTAGCGGGAGCAGATACGCAGTATTTT. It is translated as CASSFELAGADTQYF.

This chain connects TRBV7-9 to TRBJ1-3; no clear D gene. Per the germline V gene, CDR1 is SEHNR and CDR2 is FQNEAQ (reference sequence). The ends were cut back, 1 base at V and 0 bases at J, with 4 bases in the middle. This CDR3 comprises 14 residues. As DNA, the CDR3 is TGTGCCAGCAGCTTAGGGGGCTCTGGAAACACCATATATTTT. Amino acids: CASSLGGSGNTIYF.

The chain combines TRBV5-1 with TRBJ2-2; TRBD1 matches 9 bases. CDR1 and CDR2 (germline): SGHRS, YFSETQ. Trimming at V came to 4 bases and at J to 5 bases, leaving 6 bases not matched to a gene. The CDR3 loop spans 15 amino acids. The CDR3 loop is CASSPGQGGTGELFF. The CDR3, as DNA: TGCGCCAGCAGCCCGGGACAGGGAGGAACCGGGGAGCTGTTTTTT.

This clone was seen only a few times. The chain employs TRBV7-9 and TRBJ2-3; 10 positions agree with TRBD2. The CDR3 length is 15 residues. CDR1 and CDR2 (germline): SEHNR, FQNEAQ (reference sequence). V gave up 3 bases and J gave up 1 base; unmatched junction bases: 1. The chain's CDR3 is CASSFTSGGTDTQYF. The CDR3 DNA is TGTGCCAGCAGCTTTACTAGCGGGGGCACAGATACGCAGTATTTT.

This CDR3 reads CASSQDVGNQPQHF. For the CDR3, the DNA is TGCGCCAGCAGCCAAGATGTGGGAAATCAGCCCCAGCATTTT. V gene TRBV4-1 combines with J gene TRBJ1-5; D gene ambiguous. The length of the CDR3 is 14 residues. The germline V gene has CDR1 MGHRA and CDR2 YSYEKL. Between the trimmed V and J ends, which lost 0 bases and 4 bases, there was a span of 7 bases.

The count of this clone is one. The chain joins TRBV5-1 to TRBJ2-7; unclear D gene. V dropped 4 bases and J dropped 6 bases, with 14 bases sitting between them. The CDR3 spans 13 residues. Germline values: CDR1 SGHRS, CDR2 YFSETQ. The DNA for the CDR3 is TGCGCCAGCAGCCCGGATCCCCGGAGCGAGCAGTACTTC. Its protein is CASSPDPRSEQYF.

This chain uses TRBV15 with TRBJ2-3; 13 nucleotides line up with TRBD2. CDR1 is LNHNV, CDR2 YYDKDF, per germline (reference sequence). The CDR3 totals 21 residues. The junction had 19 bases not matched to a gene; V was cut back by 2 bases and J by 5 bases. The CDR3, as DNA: TGTGCCACCAGCAGACTCCTTCAACTAGCGGGGGGGCCGGAGGGTAAAGATACGCAGTATTTT. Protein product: CATSRLLQLAGGPEGKDTQYF.

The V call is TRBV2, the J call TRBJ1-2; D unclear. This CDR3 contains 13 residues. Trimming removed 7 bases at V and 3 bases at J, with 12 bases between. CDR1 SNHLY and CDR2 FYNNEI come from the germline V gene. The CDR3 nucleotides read TGTGCCAGCATAGGAAGGGTGGACTATGGCTACACCTTC. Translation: CASIGRVDYGYTF.

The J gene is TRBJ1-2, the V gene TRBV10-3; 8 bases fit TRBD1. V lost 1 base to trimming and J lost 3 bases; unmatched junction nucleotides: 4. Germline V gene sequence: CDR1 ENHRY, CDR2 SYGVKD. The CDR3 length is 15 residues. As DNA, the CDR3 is TGTGCCATCAGTGAGTTCGACAGGGGATACTATGGCTACACCTTC. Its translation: CAISEFDRGYYGYTF.

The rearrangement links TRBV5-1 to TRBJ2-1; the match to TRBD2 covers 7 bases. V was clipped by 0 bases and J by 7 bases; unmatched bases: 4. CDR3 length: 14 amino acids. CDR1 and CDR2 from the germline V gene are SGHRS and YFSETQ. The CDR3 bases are TGCGCCAGCAGCTTGGTGGGGGGGACGAATGAGCAGTTCTTC. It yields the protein CASSLVGGTNEQFF.

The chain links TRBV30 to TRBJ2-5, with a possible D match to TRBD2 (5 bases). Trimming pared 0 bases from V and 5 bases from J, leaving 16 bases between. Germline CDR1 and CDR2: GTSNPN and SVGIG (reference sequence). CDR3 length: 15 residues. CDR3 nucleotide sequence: TGTGCCTGGAGTGTAGGTGGGAGTAATGTGGAGACCCAGTACTTC. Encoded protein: CAWSVGGSNVETQYF.

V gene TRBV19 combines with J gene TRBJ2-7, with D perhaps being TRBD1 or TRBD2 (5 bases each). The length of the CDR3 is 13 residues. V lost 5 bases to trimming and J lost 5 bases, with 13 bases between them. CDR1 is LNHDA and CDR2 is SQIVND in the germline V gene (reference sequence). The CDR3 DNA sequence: TGTGCCAGTAGTGGGAGTAGGGGCCACGAGCAGTACTTC. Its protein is CASSGSRGHEQYF.

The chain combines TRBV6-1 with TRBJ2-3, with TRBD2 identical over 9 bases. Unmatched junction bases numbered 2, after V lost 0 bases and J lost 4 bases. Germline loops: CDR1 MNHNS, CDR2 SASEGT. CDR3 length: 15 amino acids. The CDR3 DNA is TGTGCCAGCAGTGAAGCTAGCGGGAGCCCAGATACGCAGTATTTT. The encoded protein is CASSEASGSPDTQYF.

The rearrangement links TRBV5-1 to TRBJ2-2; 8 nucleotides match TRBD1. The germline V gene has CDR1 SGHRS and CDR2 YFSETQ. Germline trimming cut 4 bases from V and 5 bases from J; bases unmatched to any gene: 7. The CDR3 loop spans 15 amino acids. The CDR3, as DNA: TGCGCCAGCAGCCGTGGACAGGGACGAACCGGGGAGCTGTTTTTT. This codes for CASSRGQGRTGELFF.

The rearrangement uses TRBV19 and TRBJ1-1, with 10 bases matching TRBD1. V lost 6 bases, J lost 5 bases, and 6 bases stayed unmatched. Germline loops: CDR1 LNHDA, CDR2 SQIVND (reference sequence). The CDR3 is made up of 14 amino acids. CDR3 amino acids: CASSPTGGTTEAFF. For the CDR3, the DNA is TGTGCCAGTAGCCCGACAGGGGGCACAACTGAAGCTTTCTTT.

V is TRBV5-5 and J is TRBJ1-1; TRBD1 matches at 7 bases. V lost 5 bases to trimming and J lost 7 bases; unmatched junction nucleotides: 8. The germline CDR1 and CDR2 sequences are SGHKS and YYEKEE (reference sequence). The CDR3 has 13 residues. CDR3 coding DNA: TGTGCCAGCAGTCACGGGGGGGACAGTGAAGCTTTCTTT. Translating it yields CASSHGGDSEAFF.

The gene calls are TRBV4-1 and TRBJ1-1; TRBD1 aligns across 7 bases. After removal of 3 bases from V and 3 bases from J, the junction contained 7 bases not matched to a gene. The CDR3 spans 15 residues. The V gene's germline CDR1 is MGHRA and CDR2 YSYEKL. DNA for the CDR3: TGCGCCAGCAGCCAGAGGGTTACAGGGGACACTGAAGCTTTCTTT. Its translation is CASSQRVTGDTEAFF.

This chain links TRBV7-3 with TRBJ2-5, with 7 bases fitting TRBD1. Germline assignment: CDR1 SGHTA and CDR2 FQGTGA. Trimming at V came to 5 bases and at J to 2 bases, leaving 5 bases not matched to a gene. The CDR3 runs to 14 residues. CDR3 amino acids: CASSPGQRQETQYF. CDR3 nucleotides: TGTGCCAGCAGCCCGGGACAGAGACAAGAGACCCAGTACTTC.